The entry below gives a single T cell receptor (beta chain) sequence along with its context. At least ten counts were recorded for this clonotype. Its antigen remains unidentified. There are no base qualities to consult, and no much larger clone falls within one base. Every donor was a healthy Caucasian. Three unrelated non-twin adults were also sequenced: a male aged 18 to 30, a male aged 50 to 60 and a female aged 50 to 60. Using Miltenyi CD45RO+ enrichment and human naive T-cell isolation kits, memory (CD45RO+) and naive T cells were isolated from PBMC. The sample belongs to a study of identical twins (dated by TCRdb to 2016 to 2017). Notes on the research overall: The study deep-sequenced TCR alpha and beta repertoires from monozygotic twins, unrelated adults of various ages and cord blood to test whether fetal clonotypes persist. To rule out contamination, replicate twin experiments were performed at different times with different library preparation protocols. The full study reports these points: The excess sharing between twins in beta out-of-frame sequences was weaker because fewer shared sequences reduced the signal-to-noise ratio. Fewer insertions were carried by abundant cord blood beta clonotypes; a weaker similar trend was observed in young adult naive repertoires, while no such trend was observed in memory repertoires. Invariant T cells such as MAIT and iNKT could partly confound zero-insertion analyses, though diverse VJ usage argued against this for most clonotypes. Out-of-frame TCR alpha sharing in monozygotic twins was systematically underestimated by recombination models, whereas sharing between unrelated individuals was in agreement with the recombination models. Compared with coincidental sharing between unrelated individuals, out-of-frame TCR alpha sequences shared between twins showed an excess of sequences with low generation probability. Because the same donors could not be followed over many years, the conclusions depended on cross-sectional statistical analysis.

Receptor amplification or capture employed 5' RACE. Sequenced using an Illumina HiSeq 2000. Template switching introduced a universal primer binding site; the final cDNA contained a unique molecular identifier, enabling accurate counting of TCR cDNA molecules. First-strand cDNA for TCR alpha and beta chains was synthesized from specific primers in the conserved constant-segment region. To control for contamination, every cDNA library was double barcoded, receiving both a SMART-Mk sample barcode and Illumina barcodes. TruSeq adapter sequences along with Illumina sample barcodes were introduced in two successive PCR steps. Sequencing of the TCR alpha and beta cDNA libraries was done on the Illumina HiSeq platform using custom primers. In the authors' own workflow: Raw reads were processed with MiGEC to extract unique molecular identifiers, and MiXCR was used to determine CDR3 positions. For each individual, recombination models were inferred using an EM algorithm with the repgenHMM and IGoR tools. The tcR package in R was used for shared clonotype analysis, with sharing normalized by the product of cloneset sizes. Out-of-frame nonproductive sequences were analyzed to study raw recombination free of thymic and clonal selection effects. TCRdb cleaned the public reads at Q25 with fastp, built clones with MiXCR and kept in-frame beta chains. CDR3 protein duplicates are merged, each entry listing the most common genes and DNA. The authors' filters were not applied to this entry. The sample contains some 710,000 distinct CDR3 sequences, 6.1% of them found a single time. Around 2% of the sample belongs to the ten largest clones.

The germline V gene (reference sequence) yields DFQATT for CDR1 and SNEGSKA for CDR2. For this chain, trimming is 1 base at the V end and 6 bases at the J end, and the number of junction bases without a gene match is 11. The CDR3 runs 17 amino acids, cysteine and phenylalanine included. Only the CDR3 region is kept as DNA, spanning 51 bases read in frame from base 1. Sequences were obtained from naive T cells sorted from blood. This sample's cell subset or site label indicates: cells isolated with a human naive T-cell isolation kit. This clonotype originated in a man younger than 30 in good health. The chain is assembled from TRBV20-1 and TRBJ2-3, with 12 bases aligning to TRBD2. The CDR3 loop reads CSARVLGLAGGPDTQYF. The nucleotide sequence reads TGCAGTGCTAGAGTCCTAGGCCTAGCGGGAGGGCCGGATACGCAGTATTTT.